Listed below are T cell receptor beta chains from one sample, sequenced in a study of T cells after yellow fever vaccination. TCRdb re-analysed the 5' RACE reads in MiXCR, keeping a single row per CDR3 protein. The sample lists nearly 300,000 distinct CDR3 sequences, approximately 10% occurring once. The sequences come from CD4+ T cells sorted from PBMCs, collected 5 days after the yellow fever booster vaccination. The receptors were sampled from a man aged 18 to 30 who received the YFV17D yellow fever vaccine. Each CDR3 is given with its conserved first and last residue. Each record gives: clone size, J gene, D gene, V gene, CDR3 protein, CDR3 DNA. The D gene is left open where the match is weak. Rows may omit the clone size; those that give it use once, few, many or a size class.

clone size: few; J gene: TRBJ2-3; D gene: NA; V gene: TRBV3-2; CDR3 protein: CASSRKSWTGTDTQYF; CDR3 DNA: TGTGCCAGCAGCCGGAAGTCGTGGACAGGCACAGATACGCAGTATTTT
clone size: NA; J gene: TRBJ2-6; D gene: NA; V gene: TRBV5-1; CDR3 protein: CASSLDLRVANVLTF; CDR3 DNA: TGCGCCAGCAGCTTGGACCTCCGGGTGGCCAACGTCCTGACTTTC
clone size: many; J gene: TRBJ2-5; D gene: NA; V gene: TRBV7-2; CDR3 protein: CASRTVETQYF; CDR3 DNA: TGTGCCAGCAGGACCGTGGAGACCCAGTACTTC
clone size: NA; J gene: TRBJ2-3; D gene: NA; V gene: TRBV9; CDR3 protein: CASSVDQGYTDTQYF; CDR3 DNA: TGTGCCAGCAGCGTAGACCAGGGTTACACAGATACGCAGTATTTT
clone size: few; J gene: TRBJ1-4; D gene: NA; V gene: TRBV10-3; CDR3 protein: CAEPRGGNEKLFF; CDR3 DNA: TGTGCCGAACCCCGAGGGGGTAATGAAAAACTGTTTTTT
clone size: NA; J gene: TRBJ2-7; D gene: TRBD1; V gene: TRBV29-1; CDR3 protein: CSVDKDRGGDEQYF; CDR3 DNA: TGCAGCGTTGACAAGGACAGGGGGGGCGACGAGCAGTACTTC
clone size: NA; J gene: TRBJ2-7; D gene: TRBD1; V gene: TRBV11-2; CDR3 protein: CASSPSPDRDYEQYF; CDR3 DNA: TGTGCCAGCAGCCCTAGCCCGGACAGGGACTACGAGCAGTACTTC
clone size: many; J gene: TRBJ2-1; D gene: NA; V gene: TRBV21-1; CDR3 protein: CASSKVVGGTLFF; CDR3 DNA: TGTGCCAGCAGCAAAGTGGTTGGGGGTACACTGTTCTTC
clone size: many; J gene: TRBJ1-5; D gene: NA; V gene: TRBV4-1; CDR3 protein: CASSRGFTVSNQPQHF; CDR3 DNA: TGCGCCAGCAGCCGCGGGTTCACGGTTAGCAATCAGCCCCAGCATTTT
clone size: NA; J gene: TRBJ1-1; D gene: TRBD1; V gene: TRBV2; CDR3 protein: CASNRGSTEAFF; CDR3 DNA: TGTGCCAGCAACAGGGGTAGCACTGAAGCTTTCTTT
clone size: few; J gene: TRBJ1-1; D gene: NA; V gene: TRBV18; CDR3 protein: CASSPPYSQNTEAFF; CDR3 DNA: TGTGCCAGCTCACCACCGTACTCCCAGAACACTGAAGCTTTCTTT
clone size: few; J gene: TRBJ2-5; D gene: TRBD1; V gene: TRBV12-3/TRBV12-4; CDR3 protein: CASRQTGGATQYF; CDR3 DNA: TGTGCCAGCAGGCAAACAGGGGGAGCGACCCAGTACTTC
clone size: few; J gene: TRBJ2-5; D gene: NA; V gene: TRBV6-1; CDR3 protein: CASRETNPQETQYF; CDR3 DNA: TGTGCCAGCAGAGAAACCAACCCCCAAGAGACCCAGTACTTC
clone size: many; J gene: TRBJ2-4; D gene: NA; V gene: TRBV6-5; CDR3 protein: CASSRGVAKNIQYF; CDR3 DNA: TGTGCCAGCAGCCGAGGGGTAGCCAAAAACATTCAGTACTTC
clone size: few; J gene: TRBJ2-5; D gene: NA; V gene: TRBV11-2; CDR3 protein: CASSWADQETQYF; CDR3 DNA: TGTGCCAGCAGCTGGGCAGACCAAGAGACCCAGTACTTC
clone size: many; J gene: TRBJ2-3; D gene: NA; V gene: TRBV7-8; CDR3 protein: CASSLAGTSTDTQYF; CDR3 DNA: TGTGCCAGCAGCTTAGCCGGGACTAGCACAGATACGCAGTATTTT
clone size: few; J gene: TRBJ1-5; D gene: NA; V gene: TRBV7-2; CDR3 protein: CASSLDRDTGQPQHF; CDR3 DNA: TGTGCCAGCAGCTTAGACCGGGACACGGGTCAGCCCCAGCATTTT
clone size: many; J gene: TRBJ2-5; D gene: TRBD2; V gene: TRBV7-2; CDR3 protein: CASSLQRGGGETQYF; CDR3 DNA: TGTGCCAGCAGCCTCCAGCGGGGGGGCGGGGAGACCCAGTACTTC
clone size: many; J gene: TRBJ2-2; D gene: NA; V gene: TRBV4-3; CDR3 protein: CASSQVTGASGELFF; CDR3 DNA: TGCGCCAGCAGCCAAGTCACCGGGGCGTCCGGGGAGCTGTTTTTT
clone size: few; J gene: TRBJ2-3; D gene: NA; V gene: TRBV5-1; CDR3 protein: CASSRLPSTDTQYF; CDR3 DNA: TGCGCCTCCAGTCGCCTACCTAGCACAGATACGCAGTATTTT
clone size: NA; J gene: TRBJ2-4; D gene: TRBD1; V gene: TRBV6-2/TRBV6-3; CDR3 protein: CASSPQRTGGNIQYF; CDR3 DNA: TGTGCCAGCAGTCCGCAACGGACAGGGGGAAACATTCAGTACTTC
clone size: NA; J gene: TRBJ2-1; D gene: TRBD1; V gene: TRBV29-1; CDR3 protein: CSVRGQGVAYNEQFF; CDR3 DNA: TGCAGCGTTCGCGGACAGGGGGTGGCCTACAATGAGCAGTTCTTC
clone size: many; J gene: TRBJ1-6; D gene: NA; V gene: TRBV5-1; CDR3 protein: CASSLEGELARSPLHF; CDR3 DNA: TGCGCCAGCAGCTTGGAAGGGGAACTAGCTCGGTCACCCCTCCACTTT
clone size: few; J gene: TRBJ1-6; D gene: NA; V gene: TRBV7-8; CDR3 protein: CASLSGADNSPLHF; CDR3 DNA: TGTGCCAGCCTTTCTGGGGCTGATAATTCACCCCTCCACTTT
clone size: few; J gene: TRBJ1-2; D gene: NA; V gene: TRBV20-1; CDR3 protein: CSARDPGQKGNRNYGYTF; CDR3 DNA: TGCAGTGCTAGAGATCCCGGGCAGAAGGGGAACCGCAACTATGGCTACACCTTC
clone size: few; J gene: TRBJ1-1; D gene: NA; V gene: TRBV18; CDR3 protein: CASSQIRSTGVNTEAFF; CDR3 DNA: TGTGCCAGCTCACAGATCCGGAGTACTGGGGTGAACACTGAAGCTTTCTTT
clone size: many; J gene: TRBJ1-3; D gene: NA; V gene: TRBV12-3/TRBV12-4; CDR3 protein: CASSRYRVGNTIYF; CDR3 DNA: TGTGCCAGCAGCCGGTACAGGGTTGGAAACACCATATATTTT
clone size: few; J gene: TRBJ2-3; D gene: NA; V gene: TRBV4-3; CDR3 protein: CASSQGGGLSTDTQYF; CDR3 DNA: TGCGCCAGCAGCCAAGGTGGGGGGCTTAGCACAGATACGCAGTATTTT
clone size: NA; J gene: TRBJ1-2; D gene: NA; V gene: TRBV4-3; CDR3 protein: CASSLTYSGGYYGYTF; CDR3 DNA: TGCGCCAGCAGCCTCACTTATTCCGGGGGCTACTATGGCTACACCTTC
clone size: many; J gene: TRBJ1-1; D gene: NA; V gene: TRBV6-2/TRBV6-3; CDR3 protein: CASSYSSQGKAFF; CDR3 DNA: TGTGCCAGCAGTTACTCTTCACAGGGAAAAGCTTTCTTT
clone size: few; J gene: TRBJ1-6; D gene: NA; V gene: TRBV11-2; CDR3 protein: CASSAIGSNSPLHF; CDR3 DNA: TGTGCCAGCAGCGCGATCGGGTCGAATTCACCCCTCCACTTT
clone size: NA; J gene: TRBJ2-7; D gene: NA; V gene: TRBV29-1; CDR3 protein: CSVENRQGYEQYF; CDR3 DNA: TGCAGCGTTGAGAACAGGCAGGGCTACGAGCAGTACTTC
clone size: few; J gene: TRBJ2-7; D gene: NA; V gene: TRBV21-1; CDR3 protein: CASYKGGPPALLYEQYF; CDR3 DNA: TGTGCCAGCTATAAGGGAGGGCCCCCAGCCCTCCTATACGAGCAGTACTTC
clone size: few; J gene: TRBJ2-1; D gene: NA; V gene: TRBV6-1; CDR3 protein: CASRLLWSSYNEQFF; CDR3 DNA: TGTGCCAGCAGACTCCTCTGGAGCTCCTACAATGAGCAGTTCTTC
clone size: few; J gene: TRBJ2-7; D gene: TRBD2; V gene: TRBV18; CDR3 protein: CASSPSSLSGENYEQYF; CDR3 DNA: TGTGCCAGCTCACCCTCGTCTCTTAGCGGGGAAAACTACGAGCAGTACTTC
clone size: few; J gene: TRBJ2-3; D gene: NA; V gene: TRBV7-2; CDR3 protein: CASSSSLGGDTQYF; CDR3 DNA: TGTGCCAGCAGCTCGTCACTGGGCGGAGATACGCAGTATTTT